The clone carrying this TCR beta chain was observed at least ten times. Its antigen remains unknown. When naive CD8 T cells were sorted, they were gated as CD8+CD4-CCR7+CD45RA+. Using its own MiXCR run on the PCR reads, TCRdb lists one record per CDR3 protein. The sample includes more than 550,000 distinct CDR3 sequences, 25% seen only once; the top ten take 0.78%. This entry belongs to a study of molecular identifiers for immune sequencing clone quantification. Study conclusions and caveats: Barcode-sharing identical TCR molecules could underestimate highly expanded clone sizes. Among 800,000 to 1,000,000 naive cells, as was reported, spiked Jurkat TCR RNA from one cell was detectable.

This clonotype originated in a human donor in good health. Some libraries in this study had Jurkat cell RNA spiked in. Specimen: naive CD8+ T cells from blood, with Jurkat cell RNA spiked in. Sample subset: FACS-sorted CD8+CD4-CCR7+CD45RA+ naive T cells.

The CDR3: CASSVSGYEQYF. DNA for the CDR3: TGCGCCAGCAGTGTTTCTGGGTACGAGCAGTACTTC. This chain uses TRBV5-1 with TRBJ2-7, with unresolved D. Germline V gene lookup returns CDR1 SGHRS and CDR2 YFSETQ. The CDR3 loop spans 12 amino acids. V was cut by 5 bases and J by 4 bases, with 10 bases left in between.